These T cell receptor beta chains were read from a single sample in a study of graft-versus-host responses after intestinal transplantation. These TCRs are of unknown antigen specificity. Generated by immunoSEQ multiplex PCR, the TCRdb table keeps only in-frame clones and is missing some. The table shows more than 65,000 clones, with about 91% occurring only once. The sample here was unstimulated CD8+ T cells sorted from spleen or lymph node cells, taken before transplant. These receptors were taken from a human donor who was the organ donor for an intestinal transplant. The CDR3 runs from the conserved cysteine through the conserved F or W. The order of the fields is D gene, J gene, clone size, V gene, CDR3 protein, CDR3 DNA. D genes are given only for firm matches. Not every row has a clone size; where given, it reads once, few, many or a size class.

>TRBD1|TRBJ1-2|-|TRBV29-1
CSCLTGGSYGYTF
TGCAGCTGCTTGACAGGGGGTAGCTATGGCTACACCTTC
>-|TRBJ1-1|once|TRBV19
CASSKDTEAFF
TGTGCCAGTAGTAAGGACACTGAAGCTTTCTTT
>-|TRBJ1-1|once|TRBV30
CAWRESLPRVHTEAFF
TGTGCCTGGAGGGAGAGTTTGCCCCGGGTCCACACTGAAGCTTTCTTT
>-|TRBJ1-1|few|TRBV7-9
CASSYPDIEAFF
TGTGCCAGCAGCTATCCGGACATAGAAGCTTTCTTT
>-|TRBJ1-1|-|TRBV9
CASAGIMNTEAFF
TGTGCCTCCGCCGGGATTATGAACACTGAAGCTTTCTTT
>TRBD1|TRBJ2-7|-|TRBV11-3
CASSGQGGGEQYF
TGTGCCAGCAGCGGACAGGGAGGCGGCGAGCAGTACTTC
>-|TRBJ2-5|-|TRBV19
CASSWRTDYPQETQYF
TGTGCCAGTAGTTGGCGGACAGACTATCCCCAAGAGACCCAGTACTTC
>TRBD2|TRBJ2-7|-|TRBV7-3
CASSLLAGDSYEQYF
TGTGCCAGCAGCTTACTGGCGGGAGACAGTTACGAGCAGTACTTC
>-|TRBJ2-7|-|TRBV7-9
CASSVPTASEQYF
TGTGCCAGCAGCGTACCCACAGCGTCCGAGCAGTACTTC
>-|TRBJ2-1|once|TRBV5-6
CASSRPGLVSYNEQFF
TGTGCCAGCAGCCGCCCGGGACTTGTCTCCTACAATGAGCAGTTCTTC
>TRBD2|TRBJ2-3|-|TRBV5-1
CASSSTSALTDTQYF
TGCGCCAGCAGCTCGACTAGCGCCCTCACAGATACGCAGTATTTT
>-|TRBJ1-6|-|TRBV19
CASSPPGSPLHF
TGTGCCAGTAGTCCTCCAGGTTCACCCCTCCACTTT
>TRBD2|TRBJ2-4|-|TRBV11-2
CASSLGGGREGNIQYF
TGTGCCAGCAGCTTAGGAGGCGGGAGAGAGGGAAACATTCAGTACTTC
>-|TRBJ1-2|-|TRBV10-2
CASSGGNYGYTF
TGCGCCAGCAGCGGCGGGAACTATGGCTACACCTTC
>-|TRBJ2-7|-|TRBV11-2
CASSSLTSGPSYEQYF
TGTGCCAGCAGCTCCTTAACATCGGGACCGAGCTACGAGCAGTACTTC
>TRBD2|TRBJ2-7|-|TRBV7-2
CASSSYHPAGGYEQYF
TGTGCCAGCAGCTCCTACCACCCAGCGGGAGGATATGAGCAGTACTTC
>TRBD2|TRBJ2-1|-|TRBV2
CASSEKAGGPRLF
TGTGCCAGCAGTGAAAAGGCGGGGGGGCCGCGGCTCTTC
>-|TRBJ2-1|-|TRBV5-1
CASSLALYNEQFF
TGCGCCAGCAGCTTGGCGCTATACAATGAGCAGTTCTTC
>TRBD2|TRBJ2-1|-|TRBV27
CATQGTSGGAPYNEQFF
TGTGCCACCCAGGGGACTAGCGGGGGGGCCCCCTACAATGAGCAGTTCTTC
>TRBD1|TRBJ1-2|-|TRBV4-1
CASSQVTGGMLGYTF
TGCGCCAGCAGCCAAGTGACAGGGGGAATGTTGGGCTACACCTTC
>-|TRBJ2-7|-|TRBV6-1
CASSETEPYEQYF
TGTGCCAGCAGTGAGACAGAACCCTACGAGCAGTACTTC
>TRBD2|TRBJ2-1|-|TRBV27
CASSPRTSGGPNNEQFF
TGTGCCAGCAGTCCGCGGACTAGCGGGGGTCCAAACAATGAGCAGTTCTTC
>TRBD1|TRBJ2-2|-|TRBV27
CASSLDRGTGELFF
TGTGCCAGCAGTCTCGACAGGGGCACCGGGGAGCTGTTTTTT
>TRBD1|TRBJ2-6|-|TRBV27
CASRRTGVITGANVLTF
TGTGCCAGCAGAAGGACAGGGGTCATCACCGGGGCCAACGTCCTGACTTTC
>TRBD1|TRBJ2-7|-|TRBV6-5
CASSPGQGGYEQYF
TGTGCCAGCAGCCCCGGACAGGGGGGCTACGAGCAGTACTTC
>-|TRBJ1-6|once|TRBV6-6
CASSLRDSPLHF
TGTGCCAGCAGCCTAAGGGATTCACCCCTCCACTTT
>TRBD1|TRBJ1-1|-|TRBV7-9
CASSHRDRGRENTEAFF
TGTGCCAGCAGCCACCGGGACAGGGGGCGGGAGAACACTGAAGCTTTCTTT
>-|TRBJ1-6|-|TRBV6-1
CASSDLRGSPLHF
TGTGCCAGCAGTGATCTCAGGGGTTCACCCCTCCACTTT
>-|TRBJ2-1|-|TRBV10-2
CASSELTGGSHEQFF
TGCGCCAGCAGCGAACTTACCGGGGGTAGTCATGAGCAGTTCTTC
>-|TRBJ1-1|-|TRBV11-2
CASSLVSYTEAFF
TGTGCCAGCAGCTTAGTTAGTTACACTGAAGCTTTCTTT
>TRBD2|TRBJ2-3|-|TRBV10-3
CAIKGPPLAGGTDTQYF
TGTGCCATCAAGGGCCCCCCACTAGCGGGGGGTACAGATACGCAGTATTTT
>TRBD1|TRBJ2-7|-|TRBV5-1
CASSLEDRARYEQYF
TGCGCCAGCAGCTTGGAAGACAGGGCCCGATACGAGCAGTACTTC
>-|TRBJ2-7|-|TRBV11-3
CASSLGIGGMSSYEQYF
TGTGCCAGCAGCTTAGGTATCGGGGGTATGAGCTCCTACGAGCAGTACTTC
>-|TRBJ1-4|-|TRBV5-4
CASSPGEGYEKLFF
TGTGCCAGCAGCCCAGGGGAGGGGTATGAAAAACTGTTTTTT
>-|TRBJ2-2|-|TRBV11-3
CASSQRGGNTGELFF
TGTGCCAGCAGCCAGCGAGGTGGGAACACCGGGGAGCTGTTTTTT
>-|TRBJ1-5|few|TRBV7-9
CASSSLLQPQHF
TGTGCCAGCAGCTCCCTCCTCCAGCCCCAGCATTTT
>TRBD2|TRBJ2-7|-|TRBV7-9
CASSKRDYLGEQYF
TGTGCCAGCAGCAAACGGGACTATCTAGGGGAGCAGTACTTC
>TRBD2|TRBJ2-1|-|TRBV7-3
CASSPHPTSGGPVNNEQFF
TGTGCCAGCAGCCCACACCCGACTAGCGGGGGGCCGGTAAACAATGAGCAGTTCTTC
>-|TRBJ1-2|-|TRBV6-5
CASSYSTAPDGYTF
TGTGCCAGCAGTTACTCGACGGCGCCCGATGGCTACACCTTC
>TRBD1|TRBJ1-6|once|TRBV7-9
CASSLVDRGNSPLHF
TGTGCCAGCAGCTTAGTGGACAGGGGCAATTCACCCCTCCACTTT
>TRBD1|TRBJ1-1|-|TRBV5-1
CASSLNPGQGADTEAFF
TGCGCCAGCAGCTTAAACCCGGGACAGGGGGCGGACACTGAAGCTTTCTTT
>TRBD2|TRBJ2-3|-|TRBV10-1
CASRRTSADTQYF
TGCGCCAGCAGGCGGACTAGCGCAGATACGCAGTATTTT
>-|TRBJ1-1|-|TRBV12-5
CASGLSNTEAFF
TGTGCTAGTGGTTTGAGTAACACTGAAGCTTTCTTT
>TRBD2|TRBJ2-3|-|TRBV7-3
CASSPIAGGVTDTQYF
TGTGCCAGCAGCCCCATAGCGGGAGGGGTGACAGATACGCAGTATTTT
>TRBD1|TRBJ1-2|-|TRBV28
CASGRKDRAFSNYGYTF
TGTGCCAGTGGCCGGAAGGACAGGGCCTTTTCTAACTATGGCTACACCTTC